This entry is about one TCR beta chain. Its matching antigen is unknown. The assay was immunoSEQ multiplex PCR, and TCRdb's table has in-frame clones only and misses some. The profile shows fewer than 90,000 clones, just under 85% of them singletons. V lost 1 base to trimming and J lost 0 bases; unmatched junction nucleotides: 3. The CDR3 is 16 amino acids. Germline V lookup: CDR1 LGHNT, CDR2 FRNRAP. This sample is drawn from a study of T cells in localized non-small cell lung cancer. Study-wide results and caveats: Paired adjacent lung recovered a median roughly 54 of the top 100 tumor clones. Longer survival (overall) was linked to higher T cell density in blood. Uninvolved adjacent lung, not tumor, had the highest T cell clonality.

The J gene is TRBJ1-5, the V gene TRBV12-5, with 7 bases matching TRBD1. Sequenced here: peripheral blood, sampled before any cancer treatment. The source is a man aged 40 to 69 with stage I lung adenocarcinoma. The CDR3 region is CASGLAHRGSNQPQHF. The CDR3 coding sequence is TGTGCTAGTGGTTTGGCACACAGGGGTAGCAATCAGCCCCAGCATTTT.